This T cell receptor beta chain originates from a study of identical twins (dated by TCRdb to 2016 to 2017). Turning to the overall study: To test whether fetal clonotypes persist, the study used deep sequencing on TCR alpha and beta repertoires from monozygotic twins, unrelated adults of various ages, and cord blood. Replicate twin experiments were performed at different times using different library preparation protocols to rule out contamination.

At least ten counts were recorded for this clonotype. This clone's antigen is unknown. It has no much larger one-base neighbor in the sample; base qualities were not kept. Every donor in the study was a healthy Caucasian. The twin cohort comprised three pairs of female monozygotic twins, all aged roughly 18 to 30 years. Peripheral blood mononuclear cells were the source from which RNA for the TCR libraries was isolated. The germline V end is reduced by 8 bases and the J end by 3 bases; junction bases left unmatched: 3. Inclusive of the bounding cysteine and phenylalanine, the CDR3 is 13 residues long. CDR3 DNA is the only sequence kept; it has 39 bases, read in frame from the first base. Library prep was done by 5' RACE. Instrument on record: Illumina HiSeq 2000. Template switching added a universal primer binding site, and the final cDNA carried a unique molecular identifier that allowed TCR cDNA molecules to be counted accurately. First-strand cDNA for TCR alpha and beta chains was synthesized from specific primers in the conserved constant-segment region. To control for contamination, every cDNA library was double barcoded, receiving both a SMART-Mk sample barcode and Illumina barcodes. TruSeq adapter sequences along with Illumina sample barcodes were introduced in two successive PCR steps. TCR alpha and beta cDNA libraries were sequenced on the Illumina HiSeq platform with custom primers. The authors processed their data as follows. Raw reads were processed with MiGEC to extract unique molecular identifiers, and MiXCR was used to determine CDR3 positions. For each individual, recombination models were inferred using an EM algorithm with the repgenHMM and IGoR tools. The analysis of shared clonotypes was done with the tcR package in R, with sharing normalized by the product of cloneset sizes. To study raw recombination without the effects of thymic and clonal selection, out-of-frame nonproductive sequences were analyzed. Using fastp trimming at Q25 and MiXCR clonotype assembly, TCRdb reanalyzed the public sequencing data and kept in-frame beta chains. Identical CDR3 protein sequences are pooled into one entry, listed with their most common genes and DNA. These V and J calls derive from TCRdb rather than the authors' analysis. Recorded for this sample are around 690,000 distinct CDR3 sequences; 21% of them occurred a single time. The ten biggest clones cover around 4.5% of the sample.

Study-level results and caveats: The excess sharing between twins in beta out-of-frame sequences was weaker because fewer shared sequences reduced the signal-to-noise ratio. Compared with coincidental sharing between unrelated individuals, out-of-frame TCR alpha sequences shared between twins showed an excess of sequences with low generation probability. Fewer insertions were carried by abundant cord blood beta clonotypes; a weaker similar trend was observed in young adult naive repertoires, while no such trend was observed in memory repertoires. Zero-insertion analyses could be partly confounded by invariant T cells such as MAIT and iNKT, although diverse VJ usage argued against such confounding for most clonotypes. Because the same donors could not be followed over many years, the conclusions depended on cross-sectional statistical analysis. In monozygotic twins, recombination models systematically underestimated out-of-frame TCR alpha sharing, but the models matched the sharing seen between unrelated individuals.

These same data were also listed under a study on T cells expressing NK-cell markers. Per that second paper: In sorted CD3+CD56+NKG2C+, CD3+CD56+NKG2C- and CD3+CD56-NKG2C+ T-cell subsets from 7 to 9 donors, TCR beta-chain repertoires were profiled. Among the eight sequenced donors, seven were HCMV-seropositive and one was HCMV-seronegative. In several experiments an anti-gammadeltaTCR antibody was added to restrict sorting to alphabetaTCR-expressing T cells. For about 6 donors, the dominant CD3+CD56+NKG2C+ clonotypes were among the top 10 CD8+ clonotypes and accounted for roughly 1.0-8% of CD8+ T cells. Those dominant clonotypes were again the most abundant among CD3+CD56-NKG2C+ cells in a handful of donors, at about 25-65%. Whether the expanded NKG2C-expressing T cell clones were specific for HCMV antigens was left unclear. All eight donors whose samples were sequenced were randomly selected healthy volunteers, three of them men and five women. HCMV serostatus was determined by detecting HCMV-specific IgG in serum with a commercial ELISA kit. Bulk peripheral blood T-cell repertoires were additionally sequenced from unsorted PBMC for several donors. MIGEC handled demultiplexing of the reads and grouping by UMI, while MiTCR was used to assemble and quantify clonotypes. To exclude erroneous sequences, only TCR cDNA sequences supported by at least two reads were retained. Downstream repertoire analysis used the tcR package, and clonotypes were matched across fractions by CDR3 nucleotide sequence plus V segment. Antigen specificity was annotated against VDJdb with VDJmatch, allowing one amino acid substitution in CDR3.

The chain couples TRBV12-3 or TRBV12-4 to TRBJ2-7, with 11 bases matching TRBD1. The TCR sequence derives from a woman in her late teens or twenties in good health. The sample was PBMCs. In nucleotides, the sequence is TGTGCCAGCGGACAGGGGGCTAACTACGAGCAGTACTTC. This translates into CASGQGANYEQYF.